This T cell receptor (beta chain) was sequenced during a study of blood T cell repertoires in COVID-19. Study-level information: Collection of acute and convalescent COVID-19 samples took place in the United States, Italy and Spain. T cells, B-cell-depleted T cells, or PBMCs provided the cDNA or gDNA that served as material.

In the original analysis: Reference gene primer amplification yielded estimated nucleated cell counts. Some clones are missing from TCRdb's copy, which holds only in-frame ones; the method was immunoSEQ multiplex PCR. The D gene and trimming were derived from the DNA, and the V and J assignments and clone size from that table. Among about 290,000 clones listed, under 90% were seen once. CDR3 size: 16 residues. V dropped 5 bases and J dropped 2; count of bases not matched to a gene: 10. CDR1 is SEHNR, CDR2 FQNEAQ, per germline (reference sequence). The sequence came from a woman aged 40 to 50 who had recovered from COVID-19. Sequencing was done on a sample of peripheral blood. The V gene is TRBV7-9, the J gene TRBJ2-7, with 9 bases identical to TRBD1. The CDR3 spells CASSGHDRGSTYEQYF. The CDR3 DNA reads TGTGCCAGCAGCGGCCACGACAGGGGGTCTACCTACGAGCAGTACTTC.